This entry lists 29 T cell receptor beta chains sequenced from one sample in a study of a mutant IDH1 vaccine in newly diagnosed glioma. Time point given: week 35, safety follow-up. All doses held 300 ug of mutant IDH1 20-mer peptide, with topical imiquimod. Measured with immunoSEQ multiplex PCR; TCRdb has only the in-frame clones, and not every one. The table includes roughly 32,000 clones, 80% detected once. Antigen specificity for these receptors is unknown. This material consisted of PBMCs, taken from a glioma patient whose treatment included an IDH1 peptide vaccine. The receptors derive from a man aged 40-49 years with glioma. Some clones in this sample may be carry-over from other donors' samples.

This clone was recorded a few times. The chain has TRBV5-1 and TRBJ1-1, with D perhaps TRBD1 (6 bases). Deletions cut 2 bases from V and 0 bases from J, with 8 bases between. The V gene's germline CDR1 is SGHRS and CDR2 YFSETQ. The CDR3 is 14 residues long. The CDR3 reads CASSFTGMNTEAFF. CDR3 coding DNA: TGCGCCAGCAGCTTCACAGGGATGAACACTGAAGCTTTCTTT.

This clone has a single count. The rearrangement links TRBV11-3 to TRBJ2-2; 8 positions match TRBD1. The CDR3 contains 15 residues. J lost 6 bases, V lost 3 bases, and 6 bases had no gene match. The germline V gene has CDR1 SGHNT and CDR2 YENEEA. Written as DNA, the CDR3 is TGTGCCAGCAGCTTCGACAGGGGAAGACCCGGGGAGCTGTTTTTT. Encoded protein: CASSFDRGRPGELFF.

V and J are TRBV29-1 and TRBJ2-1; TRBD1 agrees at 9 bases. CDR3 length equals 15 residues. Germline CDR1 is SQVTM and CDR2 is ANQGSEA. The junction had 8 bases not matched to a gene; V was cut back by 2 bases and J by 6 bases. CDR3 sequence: CSVEFRDRAFNEQFF. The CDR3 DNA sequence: TGCAGCGTTGAATTTCGGGACAGGGCTTTCAATGAGCAGTTCTTC.

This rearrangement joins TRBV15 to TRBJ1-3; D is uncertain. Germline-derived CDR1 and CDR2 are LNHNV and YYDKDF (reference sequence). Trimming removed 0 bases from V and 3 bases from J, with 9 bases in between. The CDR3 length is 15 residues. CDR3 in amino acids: CATSRDLSSGNTIYF. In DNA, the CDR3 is TGTGCCACCAGCAGAGATCTGAGCAGTGGAAACACCATATATTTT.

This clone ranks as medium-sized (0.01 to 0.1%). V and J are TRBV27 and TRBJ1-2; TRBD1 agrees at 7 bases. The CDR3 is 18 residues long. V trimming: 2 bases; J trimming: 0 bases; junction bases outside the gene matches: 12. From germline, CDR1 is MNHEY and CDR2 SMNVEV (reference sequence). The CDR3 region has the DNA TGTGCCAGCAGTTTAAGTCCCCGGGGGAGGGGGCCTAACTATGGCTACACCTTC. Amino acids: CASSLSPRGRGPNYGYTF.

CDR3: CASSDGAGLANYGYTF. Here the CDR3 DNA reads TGTGCCAGCAGTGACGGGGCCGGGTTAGCTAACTATGGCTACACCTTC. The chain has TRBV6-1 and TRBJ1-2; the D gene is possibly TRBD1 (5 bases). Trimming pared 3 bases from V and 0 bases from J, leaving 14 bases between. The CDR3 extends over 16 amino acids. From germline, CDR1 is MNHNS and CDR2 SASEGT.

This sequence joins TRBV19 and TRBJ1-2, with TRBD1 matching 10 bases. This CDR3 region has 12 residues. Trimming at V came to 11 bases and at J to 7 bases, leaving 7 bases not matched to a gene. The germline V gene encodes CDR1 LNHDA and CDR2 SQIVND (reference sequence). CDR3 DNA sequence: TGTGCCGGGAGACAGGGGGCGACTGGCTACACCTTC. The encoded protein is CAGRQGATGYTF.

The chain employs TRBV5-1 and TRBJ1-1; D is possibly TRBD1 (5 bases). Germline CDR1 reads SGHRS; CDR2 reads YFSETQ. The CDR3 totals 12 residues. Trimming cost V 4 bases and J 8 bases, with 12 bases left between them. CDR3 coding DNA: TGCGCCAGCAGCAACCGGGACGGGGAAGCTTTCTTT. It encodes CASSNRDGEAFF. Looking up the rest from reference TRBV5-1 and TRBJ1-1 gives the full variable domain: KAGVTQTPRYLIKTRGQQVTLSCSPISGHRSVSWYQQTPGQGLQFLFEYFSETQRNKGNFPGRFSGRQFSNSRSEMNVSTLELGDSALYLCASSNRDGEAFFGQGTRLTVV.

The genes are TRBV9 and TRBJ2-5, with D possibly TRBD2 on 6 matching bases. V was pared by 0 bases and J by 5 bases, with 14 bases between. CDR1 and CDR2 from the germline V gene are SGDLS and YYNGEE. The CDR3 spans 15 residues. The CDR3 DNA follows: TGTGCCAGCAGCGTAGAGGAGCGGGTCGGGGAGACCCAGTACTTC. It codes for CASSVEERVGETQYF.

The CDR3 sequence is CASREAGIDGYTF. In DNA, the CDR3 is TGCGCCAGCAGGGAGGCAGGGATAGATGGCTACACCTTC. The chain recombines TRBV10-2 with TRBJ1-2; perhaps TRBD1 as D (5 bases). The CDR3 is 13 residues long. Trimming removed 6 bases at V and 6 bases at J, with 14 bases between. Germline lookup yields CDR1 WSHSY and CDR2 SAAADI.

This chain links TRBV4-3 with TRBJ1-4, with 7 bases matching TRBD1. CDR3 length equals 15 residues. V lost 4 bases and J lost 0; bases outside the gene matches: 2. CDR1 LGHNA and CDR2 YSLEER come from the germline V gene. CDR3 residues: CASSRTGATNEKLFF. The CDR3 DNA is TGCGCCAGCAGCCGAACAGGGGCAACTAATGAAAAACTGTTTTTT.

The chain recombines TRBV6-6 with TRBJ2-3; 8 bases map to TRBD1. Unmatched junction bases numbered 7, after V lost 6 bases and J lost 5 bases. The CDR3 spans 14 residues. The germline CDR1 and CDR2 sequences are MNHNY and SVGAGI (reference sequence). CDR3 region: CASRDRVTQDTQYF. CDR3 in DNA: TGTGCCAGCAGGGACAGGGTGACCCAAGATACGCAGTATTTT.

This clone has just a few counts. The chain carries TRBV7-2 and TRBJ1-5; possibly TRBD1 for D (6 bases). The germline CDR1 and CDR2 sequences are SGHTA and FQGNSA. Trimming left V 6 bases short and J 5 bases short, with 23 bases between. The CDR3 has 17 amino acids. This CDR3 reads CASSYDTDRFGYQPQHF. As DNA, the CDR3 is TGTGCCAGCAGTTACGATACCGACAGGTTTGGCTATCAGCCCCAGCATTTT.

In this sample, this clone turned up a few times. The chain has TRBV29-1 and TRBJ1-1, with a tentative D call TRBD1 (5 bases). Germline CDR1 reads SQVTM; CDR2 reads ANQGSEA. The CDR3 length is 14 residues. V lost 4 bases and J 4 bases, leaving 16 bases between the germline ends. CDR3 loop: CSVGEGGGFTEAFF. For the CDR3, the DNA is TGCAGCGTTGGGGAGGGTGGGGGGTTCACTGAAGCTTTCTTT.

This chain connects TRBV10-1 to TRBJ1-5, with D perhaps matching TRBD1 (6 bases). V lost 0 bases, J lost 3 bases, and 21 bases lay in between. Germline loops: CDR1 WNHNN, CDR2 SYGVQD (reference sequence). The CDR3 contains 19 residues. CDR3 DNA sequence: TGCGCCAGCAGTGAGTCGTCCTTTGGCAGGGGCCTTGTCAATCAGCCCCAGCATTTT. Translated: CASSESSFGRGLVNQPQHF.

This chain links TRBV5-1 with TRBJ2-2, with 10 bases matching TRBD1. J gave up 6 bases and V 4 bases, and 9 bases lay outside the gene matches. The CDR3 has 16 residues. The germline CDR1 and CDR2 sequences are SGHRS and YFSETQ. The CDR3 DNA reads TGCGCCAGCAGCGGGGGACAGGGGTGGATCTCCGGGGAGCTGTTTTTT. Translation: CASSGGQGWISGELFF.

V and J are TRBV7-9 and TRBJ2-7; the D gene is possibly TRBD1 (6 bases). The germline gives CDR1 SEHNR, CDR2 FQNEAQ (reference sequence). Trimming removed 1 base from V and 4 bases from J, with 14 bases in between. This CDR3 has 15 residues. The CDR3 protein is CASSLDPRGGYEQYF. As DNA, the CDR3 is TGTGCCAGCAGCTTAGACCCCAGGGGCGGGTACGAGCAGTACTTC.

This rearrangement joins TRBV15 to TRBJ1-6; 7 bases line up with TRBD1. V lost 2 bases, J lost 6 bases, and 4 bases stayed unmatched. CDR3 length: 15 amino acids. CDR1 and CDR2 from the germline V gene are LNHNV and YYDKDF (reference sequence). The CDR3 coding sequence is TGTGCCACCAGCAGACGAACAGGGGTTAATTCACCCCTCCACTTT. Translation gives CATSRRTGVNSPLHF. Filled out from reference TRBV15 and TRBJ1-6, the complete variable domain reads DAMVIQNPRYQVTQFGKPVTLSCSQTLNHNVMYWYQQKSSQAPKLLFHYYDKDFNNEADTPDNFQSRRPNTSFCFLDIRSPGLGDTAMYLCATSRRTGVNSPLHFGNGTRLTVT.

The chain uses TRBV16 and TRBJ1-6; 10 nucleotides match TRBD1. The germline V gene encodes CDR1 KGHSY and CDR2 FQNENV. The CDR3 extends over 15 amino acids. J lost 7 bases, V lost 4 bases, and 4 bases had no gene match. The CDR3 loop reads CASSRTGGNNSPLHF. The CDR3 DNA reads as TGTGCCAGCAGCCGGACAGGGGGTAACAATTCACCCCTCCACTTT.

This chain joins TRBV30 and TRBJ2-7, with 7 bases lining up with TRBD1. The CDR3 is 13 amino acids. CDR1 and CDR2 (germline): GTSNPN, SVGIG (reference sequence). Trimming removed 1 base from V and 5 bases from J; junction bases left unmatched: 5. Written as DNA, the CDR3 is TGTGCCTGGAGTGAGCAGGGGGTTGACGAGCAGTACTTC. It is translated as CAWSEQGVDEQYF. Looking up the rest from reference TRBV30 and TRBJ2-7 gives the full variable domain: SQTIHQWPATLVQPVGSPLSLECTVEGTSNPNLYWYRQAAGRGLQLLFYSVGIGQISSEVPQNLSASRPQDRQFILSSKKLLLSDSGFYLCAWSEQGVDEQYFGPGTRLTVT.

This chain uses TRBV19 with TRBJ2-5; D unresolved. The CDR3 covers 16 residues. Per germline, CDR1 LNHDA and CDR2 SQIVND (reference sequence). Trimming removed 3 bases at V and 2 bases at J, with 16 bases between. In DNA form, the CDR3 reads TGTGCCAGTAGTATTGTCGATCTGGGCGGTCAAGAGACCCAGTACTTC. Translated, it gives CASSIVDLGGQETQYF.

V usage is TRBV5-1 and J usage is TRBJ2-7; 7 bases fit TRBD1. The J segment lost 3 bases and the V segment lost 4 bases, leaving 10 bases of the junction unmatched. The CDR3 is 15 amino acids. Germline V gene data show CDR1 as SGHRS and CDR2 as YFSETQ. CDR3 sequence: CASSPGTEVVYEQYF. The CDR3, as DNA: TGCGCCAGCAGCCCCGGGACAGAAGTTGTCTACGAGCAGTACTTC.

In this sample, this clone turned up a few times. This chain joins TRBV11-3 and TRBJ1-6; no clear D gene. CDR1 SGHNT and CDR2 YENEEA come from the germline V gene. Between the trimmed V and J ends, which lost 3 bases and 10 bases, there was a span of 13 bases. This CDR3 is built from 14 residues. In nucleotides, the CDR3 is TGTGCCAGCAGCTTTTTCAAACCCCTATCACCCCTCCACTTT. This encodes CASSFFKPLSPLHF.

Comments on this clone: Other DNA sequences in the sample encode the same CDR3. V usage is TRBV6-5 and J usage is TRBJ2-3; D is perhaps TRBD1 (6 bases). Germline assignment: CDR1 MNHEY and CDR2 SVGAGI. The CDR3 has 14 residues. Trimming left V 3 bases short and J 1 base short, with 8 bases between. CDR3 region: CASSYRTGTDTQYF. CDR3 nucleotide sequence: TGTGCCAGCAGTTATCGGACAGGCACAGATACGCAGTATTTT.

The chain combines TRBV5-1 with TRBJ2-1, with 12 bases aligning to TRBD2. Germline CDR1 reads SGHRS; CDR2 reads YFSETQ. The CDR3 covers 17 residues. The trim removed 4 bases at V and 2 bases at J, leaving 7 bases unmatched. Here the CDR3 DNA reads TGCGCCAGCAGCGTAACTAGCGGGGGGAATCCCTACAATGAGCAGTTCTTC. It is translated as CASSVTSGGNPYNEQFF.

The CDR3 loop is CASSVQGGDGYTF. DNA of the CDR3: TGCGCCAGCAGCGTACAGGGGGGCGATGGCTACACCTTC. The J gene is TRBJ1-2, the V gene TRBV5-1; 8 nucleotides agree with TRBD1. V trimming: 4 bases; J trimming: 6 bases; junction bases outside the gene matches: 5. The CDR3 has 13 amino acids. CDR1 is SGHRS and CDR2 is YFSETQ in the germline V gene.

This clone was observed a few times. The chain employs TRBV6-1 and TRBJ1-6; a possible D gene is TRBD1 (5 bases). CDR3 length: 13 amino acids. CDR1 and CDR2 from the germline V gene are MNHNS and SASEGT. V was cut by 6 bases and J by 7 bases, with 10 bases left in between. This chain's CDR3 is CASRQGTNSPLHF. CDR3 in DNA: TGTGCCAGCAGGCAGGGAACAAATTCACCCCTCCACTTT.

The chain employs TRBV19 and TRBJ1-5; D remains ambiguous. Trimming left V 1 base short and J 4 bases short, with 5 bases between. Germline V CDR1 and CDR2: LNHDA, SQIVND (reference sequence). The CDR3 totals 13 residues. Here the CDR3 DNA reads TGTGCCAGTAGTATAGCGAGGAATCAGCCCCAGCATTTT. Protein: CASSIARNQPQHF.

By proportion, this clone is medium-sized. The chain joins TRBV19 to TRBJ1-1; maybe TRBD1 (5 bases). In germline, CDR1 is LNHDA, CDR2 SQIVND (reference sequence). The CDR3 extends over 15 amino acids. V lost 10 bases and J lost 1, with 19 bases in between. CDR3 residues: CATRTDKVENTEAFF. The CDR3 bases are TGTGCCACCAGGACGGACAAGGTGGAGAACACTGAAGCTTTCTTT.